These 17 T cell receptor beta chains originate from one sample sequenced in a study of PD-1 blockade in mismatch repair-deficient tumors. Only in-frame clones appear in the TCRdb table, and some are missing; sequencing was by immunoSEQ multiplex PCR. The sample yields around 120,000 clones, roughly 90% seen once. The sequencing used peripheral blood, collected almost 74 weeks after starting pembrolizumab. These receptors all stem from an adult with mismatch repair-deficient cancer.

This sequence joins TRBV27 and TRBJ2-7, with TRBD1 as a possible D gene (5 bases). V shed 3 bases and J shed 5 bases, with 5 bases lying between them. This CDR3 is built from 11 residues. From germline, CDR1 is MNHEY and CDR2 SMNVEV (reference sequence). CDR3 sequence reads: CASSFRDEQYF. The CDR3 DNA reads as TGTGCCAGCAGTTTCAGGGACGAGCAGTACTTC.

This chain links TRBV7-6 with TRBJ2-1, with 8 bases aligning to TRBD2. CDR3 length equals 16 residues. In germline, CDR1 is SGHVS, CDR2 FNYEAQ. The junction had 13 bases not matched to a gene; V was cut back by 5 bases and J by 7 bases. The CDR3 DNA follows: TGTGCCAGCAGCCTTAACTCCGGGAGGGAGGGGAATGAGCAGTTCTTC. Protein product: CASSLNSGREGNEQFF.

The chain carries TRBV5-6 and TRBJ2-1; TRBD2 matches 8 bases. Germline CDR1 is SGHDT and CDR2 is YYEEEE. J gave up 5 bases and V 4 bases, and 11 bases lay outside the gene matches. The CDR3 length is 16 residues. The CDR3 reads CASSLPPLLADNEQFF. The CDR3, as DNA: TGTGCCAGCAGCCTCCCTCCCTTACTAGCGGACAATGAGCAGTTCTTC.

V usage is TRBV5-1 and J usage is TRBJ2-1, with TRBD2 matching 12 bases. V shed 5 bases, J shed 8 bases, and the junction held 8 bases outside the gene matches. Germline values: CDR1 SGHRS, CDR2 YFSETQ. The CDR3 is made up of 15 amino acids. CDR3 coding DNA: TGCGCCAGCAGTTCTGGACTAGCGGGGTATGATGAGCAGTTCTTC. Translating gives CASSSGLAGYDEQFF.

V gene TRBV11-2 combines with J gene TRBJ2-4, with D possibly TRBD1 on 6 matching bases. The V end lost 5 bases, the J end lost 0 bases, and 17 bases lay between the germline ends. CDR3 length: 17 amino acids. Germline lookup yields CDR1 SGHAT and CDR2 FQNNGV. The CDR3 nucleotides are TGTGCCAGCAGCCCCCCAGGAACAGGGACAGCCAAAAACATTCAGTACTTC. Translation: CASSPPGTGTAKNIQYF.

CDR3 residues: CASSRTWAYVDTQYF. The CDR3 bases are TGTGCCAGCAGTCGAACCTGGGCCTACGTGGATACGCAGTATTTT. The chain uses TRBV6-5 and TRBJ2-3; D remains ambiguous. CDR1 is MNHEY, CDR2 SVGAGI, per germline. Trimming took 5 bases from V and 6 from J, leaving 18 bases between them. This CDR3 is built from 15 residues.

The chain joins TRBV27 to TRBJ2-1; TRBD2 is a possible D gene (6 bases). Trimming shortened V by 6 bases and J by 7 bases, and 13 bases separated the two germline ends. CDR1 and CDR2 (germline): MNHEY, SMNVEV (reference sequence). CDR3 length: 13 amino acids. The CDR3 loop is CASRRRDFNEQFF. DNA for the CDR3: TGTGCCAGCAGACGTCGGGACTTTAATGAGCAGTTCTTC.

V usage is TRBV5-4 and J usage is TRBJ2-3; 11 bases are shared with TRBD2. CDR3 length: 16 amino acids. Germline V gene lookup returns CDR1 SGHNT and CDR2 YYREEE (reference sequence). V lost 3 bases to trimming and J lost 4 bases; unmatched junction nucleotides: 7. The CDR3 coding sequence is TGTGCCAGCAGCTCGCTAGCGGGGGGTCACGCAGATACGCAGTATTTT. This sequence encodes CASSSLAGGHADTQYF.

This sequence joins TRBV9 and TRBJ2-7; 7 bases are a match to TRBD2. V lost 7 bases, J lost 7 bases, and 14 bases stayed unmatched. Germline V lookup: CDR1 SGDLS, CDR2 YYNGEE. The CDR3 is made up of 14 amino acids. The CDR3 loop reads CASSAWSAGGEQYF. In nucleotides, the CDR3 is TGTGCCAGCTCTGCCTGGAGCGCCGGGGGGGAGCAGTACTTC.

The chain links TRBV11-2 to TRBJ1-5; 7 bases match TRBD1. V shed 5 bases and J 5 bases; nucleotides not matched to a gene: 6. Germline lookup yields CDR1 SGHAT and CDR2 FQNNGV. The CDR3 is 14 amino acids. The CDR3 bases are TGTGCCAGCAGCGTAGGGGGCGGTCATCAGCCCCAGCATTTT. Translation: CASSVGGGHQPQHF.

The J gene is TRBJ2-7, the V gene TRBV2, with D unresolved. Trimming took 4 bases from V and 0 from J, leaving 10 bases between them. Germline V lookup: CDR1 SNHLY, CDR2 FYNNEI. The CDR3 length is 14 residues. CDR3 sequence: CASSALLSSYEQYF. Here the CDR3 DNA reads TGTGCCAGCAGTGCACTCCTAAGCTCCTACGAGCAGTACTTC.

A few counts support this clone. The chain has TRBV2 and TRBJ1-2, with 10 bases lining up with TRBD1. The CDR3 length is 15 residues. V dropped 9 bases and J dropped 2; count of bases not matched to a gene: 9. From germline, CDR1 is SNHLY and CDR2 FYNNEI. CDR3 loop: CARRDRGRMNYGYTF. The CDR3 DNA sequence: TGTGCCAGGAGGGACAGGGGAAGGATGAACTATGGCTACACCTTC. Using reference TRBV2 and TRBJ1-2 for the parts outside the CDR3, the full variable domain is EPEVTQTPSHQVTQMGQEVILRCVPISNHLYFYWYRQILGQKVEFLVSFYNNEISEKSEIFDDQFSVERPDGSNFTLKIRSTKLEDSAMYFCARRDRGRMNYGYTFGSGTRLTVV.

A single count supports this clone. This sequence joins TRBV27 and TRBJ2-7; the D is unclear. The V end was cut by 3 bases, the J end by 6 bases, with 18 bases between. CDR1 and CDR2 from the germline V gene are MNHEY and SMNVEV (reference sequence). The length of the CDR3 is 15 residues. The CDR3, as DNA: TGTGCCAGCAGTTTCGCCGCCGGGTGGGGTCGCGAGCAGTACTTC. Encoded protein: CASSFAAGWGREQYF.

The chain combines TRBV29-1 with TRBJ2-2, with D hard to call. Germline-derived CDR1 and CDR2 are SQVTM and ANQGSEA. This CDR3 has 13 amino acids. The V gene lost 3 bases and the J gene lost 3 bases, with 8 bases spanning the gap. In DNA, the CDR3 is TGCAGCGTTGACGGCAGCTACACCGGGGAGCTGTTTTTT. Translation gives CSVDGSYTGELFF.

V is TRBV7-9 and J is TRBJ1-2, with 8 nucleotides matching TRBD1. Germline CDR1 and CDR2: SEHNR and FQNEAQ (reference sequence). J lost 2 bases, V lost 5 bases, and 10 bases had no gene match. The CDR3 runs to 16 residues. CDR3 nucleotide sequence: TGTGCCAGCAGCGGAAAAGGACAGGGAAAAAACTATGGCTACACCTTC. Encoded protein: CASSGKGQGKNYGYTF. Full variable domain (remainder filled in from reference TRBV7-9 and TRBJ1-2): DTGVSQNPRHKITKRGQNVTFRCDPISEHNRLYWYRQTLGQGPEFLTYFQNEAQLEKSRLLSDRFSAERPKGSFSTLEIQRTEQGDSAMYLCASSGKGQGKNYGYTFGSGTRLTVV.

The chain has TRBV4-1 and TRBJ2-7; D call uncertain. Trimming took 3 bases from V and 0 from J, leaving 9 bases between them. This CDR3 region has 14 residues. Germline CDR1 MGHRA, CDR2 YSYEKL. The CDR3, as DNA: TGCGCCAGCAGCCAGACCATCTCCTCCTACGAGCAGTACTTC. This sequence encodes CASSQTISSYEQYF.

This clone was seen a single time. V and J are TRBV6-5 and TRBJ2-3; no firm D call. Deletions cut 6 bases from V and 6 bases from J, with 7 bases between. CDR1 is MNHEY, CDR2 SVGAGI, per germline. The CDR3 totals 11 residues. The CDR3 protein is CASSGGDTQYF. The CDR3 coding sequence is TGTGCCAGCAGCGGTGGGGATACGCAGTATTTT.